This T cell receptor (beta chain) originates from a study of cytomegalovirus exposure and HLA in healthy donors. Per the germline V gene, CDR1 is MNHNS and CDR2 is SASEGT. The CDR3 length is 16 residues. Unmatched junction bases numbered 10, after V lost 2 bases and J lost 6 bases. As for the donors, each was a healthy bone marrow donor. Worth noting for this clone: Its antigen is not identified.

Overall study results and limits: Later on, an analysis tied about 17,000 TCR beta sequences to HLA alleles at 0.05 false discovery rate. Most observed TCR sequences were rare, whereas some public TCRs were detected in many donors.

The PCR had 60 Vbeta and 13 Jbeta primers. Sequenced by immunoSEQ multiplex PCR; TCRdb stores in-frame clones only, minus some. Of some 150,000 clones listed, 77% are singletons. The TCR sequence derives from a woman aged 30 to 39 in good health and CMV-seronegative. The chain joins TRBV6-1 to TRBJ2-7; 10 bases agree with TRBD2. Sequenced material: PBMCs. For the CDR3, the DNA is TGTGCCAGCAGTGAACTGAGAGGCACTAGCGGGATCGAGCAGTACTTC. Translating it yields CASSELRGTSGIEQYF.